The 18 T cell receptor beta chains reported below all come from one sample, sequenced in a study of vaccination and CD4 T cells after COVID-19 (dated by TCRdb to between 2022 and 2023). Explained via the paper, the treatment or condition label denotes: roughly 10-day PBMC culture with coronavirus spike peptide pools or control peptides (ViraFEST assay). These receptors are not linked to any known antigen. The library was made by PCR. TCRdb shows the sequencer as Illumina iSeq 100. TCR sequencing of DNA from cultured CD4+ T cells used the Oncomine TCR Beta short-read assay at the Johns Hopkins FTIC core. TCRdb trimmed public reads at Q25 via fastp, called clones via MiXCR and kept in-frame beta chains. Every CDR3 protein is listed once, alongside the most common genes and DNA of its rows. The sample table lists some 20,000 distinct CDR3 sequences, around 50% of them with a count of one. The biggest ten clones account for 13% of the sample.

The sample was cultured CD4+ T cells from blood. These receptors all stem from a human donor with COVID-19.

Only a few counts were recorded for this clonotype. DNA of the CDR3: TGTGCCAGCAGCTTAGATGGAGGGACCCGCTCGACGGGCTACACCTTC. Amino acid sequence: CASSLDGGTRSTGYTF. The rearrangement joins TRBV11-3 to TRBJ1-2, with D possibly TRBD1 on 5 matching bases. The CDR3 has 16 residues. The germline gives CDR1 SGHNT, CDR2 YENEEA. V was trimmed by 0 bases and J by 8 bases, leaving 19 bases between them.

As for this clonotype: The junction departs from the called germline gene at one end, perhaps through a read error. The rearrangement uses TRBV6-1 and TRBJ2-2; tentatively, D is TRBD1 (5 bases). Germline V gene lookup returns CDR1 MNHNS and CDR2 SASEGT. CDR3 size: 12 residues. CDR3 region: CTSRPGSGELFF. CDR3 DNA: TGTACCAGCAGGCCAGGGTCCGGGGAGCTGTTTTTT.

This rearrangement joins TRBV2 to TRBJ1-2; 7 positions agree with TRBD1. Losses at the gene ends were 6 bases for V and 4 bases for J; bases not matched to a gene: 5. The CDR3 sequence is 13 residues long. CDR1 and CDR2 (germline): SNHLY, FYNNEI. CDR3 protein: CASSGDSSYGYTF. CDR3 in DNA: TGTGCCAGCAGCGGGGACAGTTCCTATGGCTACACCTTC.

This clonotype has just a few counts. V is TRBV6-2 or TRBV6-3 and J is TRBJ1-5; D not resolved. This CDR3 has 15 amino acids. V was shortened by 1 base and J by 3 bases, with 10 bases between the two germline ends. Germline V lookup: CDR1 MNHEY, CDR2 SVGEGT. The DNA of the CDR3 is TGTGCCAGCAGTTACTTGGAACAAGACAATCAGCCCCAGCATTTT. This translates into CASSYLEQDNQPQHF.

V usage is TRBV10-1 and J usage is TRBJ2-5; 11 nucleotides align to TRBD1. The CDR3 is 15 amino acids. V shed 4 bases and J 5 bases; nucleotides not matched to a gene: 6. Germline V gives CDR1 WNHNN, CDR2 SYGVQD (reference sequence). This CDR3 reads CASSVGQGVGETQYF. The CDR3 nucleotides read TGCGCCAGCAGTGTGGGACAGGGGGTTGGTGAGACCCAGTACTTC.

This clonotype has only a few counts. The chain has TRBV5-4 and TRBJ2-7, with D uncertain. Germline V gives CDR1 SGHNT, CDR2 YYREEE (reference sequence). Trimming removed 0 bases at V and 3 bases at J, with 7 bases between. The CDR3 runs 13 residues. The CDR3 sequence: CASSLGRNYEQYF. CDR3 nucleotide sequence: TGTGCCAGCAGCTTGGGGCGGAACTACGAGCAGTACTTC.

This clonotype was seen a few times. The chain has TRBV6-1 and TRBJ1-2; 7 bases line up with TRBD1. Germline V CDR1 and CDR2: MNHNS, SASEGT. CDR3 size: 15 residues. V shed 5 bases and J 4 bases; nucleotides not matched to a gene: 10. The CDR3 region is CASSPLTGLGYGYTF. CDR3 bases: TGTGCCAGCAGTCCCCTGACAGGGCTCGGCTATGGCTACACCTTC.

The V gene is TRBV4-2, the J gene TRBJ2-2, with TRBD2 as a possible D gene (7 bases). Germline CDR1 is LGHNA and CDR2 is YNFKEQ. V dropped 4 bases and J dropped 6 bases, with 15 bases sitting between them. The CDR3 runs 15 residues. The CDR3 DNA is TGTGCCAGCAGCCCAGGTGGGGGGGCATCCGGGGAGCTGTTTTTT. It translates to CASSPGGGASGELFF.

The chain links TRBV20-1 to TRBJ1-5; possibly TRBD1 for D (6 bases). Per germline, CDR1 DFQATT and CDR2 SNEGSKA (reference sequence). Between the trimmed V and J ends, which lost 6 bases and 4 bases, there was a span of 19 bases. The CDR3 consists of 15 residues. The CDR3 here is CSALLGGPINQPQHF. The CDR3 bases are TGCAGTGCCTTATTAGGGGGGCCCATAAATCAGCCCCAGCATTTT.

J is TRBJ1-5 and V is TRBV28; D remains ambiguous. The CDR3 is made up of 17 amino acids. Deletions cut 6 bases from V and 6 bases from J, with 24 bases between. The germline V gene encodes CDR1 MDHEN and CDR2 SYDVKM. The CDR3: CASSARTSQSRAQPQHF. CDR3 bases: TGTGCCAGCAGCGCCCGAACTTCCCAGTCCCGGGCTCAGCCCCAGCATTTT.

The chain joins TRBV2 to TRBJ2-7; maybe TRBD2 (7 bases). Germline values: CDR1 SNHLY, CDR2 FYNNEI. Trimming stripped 8 bases from V and 5 bases from J, with 13 bases between. This CDR3 is 12 amino acids long. The CDR3 reads CASGGASNEQYF. The CDR3 DNA reads as TGTGCCAGCGGGGGGGCTAGCAACGAGCAGTACTTC.

J is TRBJ1-5 and V is TRBV28; no clear D. Germline CDR1 is MDHEN and CDR2 is SYDVKM. The CDR3 length is 14 residues. The V gene lost 7 bases and the J gene lost 5 bases, with 15 bases spanning the gap. CDR3 bases: TGTGCCAGCAACCGCTTGACGGCCGATCAGCCCCAGCATTTT. Translating it yields CASNRLTADQPQHF.

The rearrangement joins TRBV10-1 to TRBJ2-1; no firm D call. Trimming pared 4 bases from V and 12 bases from J, leaving 13 bases between. Germline V gene lookup returns CDR1 WNHNN and CDR2 SYGVQD (reference sequence). The CDR3 is 12 amino acids. CDR3 nucleotide sequence: TGCGCCAGCAGTGGCGTCAATCAAGGGCAGTTCTTC. Residues: CASSGVNQGQFF.

The chain has TRBV20-1 and TRBJ1-2; TRBD1 is a possible D gene (5 bases). Trimming stripped 0 bases from V and 7 bases from J, with 18 bases between. CDR1 and CDR2 (germline): DFQATT, SNEGSKA (reference sequence). The CDR3 covers 15 residues. The CDR3 DNA is TGCAGTGCTAGAGATCGGGGCTGGGCCCGAGGTGGCTACACCTTC. This encodes CSARDRGWARGGYTF.

The chain carries TRBV11-3 and TRBJ1-1; the D is unclear. Germline V gene sequence: CDR1 SGHNT, CDR2 YENEEA. V shed 5 bases and J shed 5 bases, with 15 bases lying between them. CDR3 length equals 14 residues. CDR3 DNA sequence: TGTGCCAGCAGCCTTGGACGGGCTGGAACTGAAGCTTTCTTT. Its protein product is CASSLGRAGTEAFF.

This clonotype was detected only a few times. The chain joins TRBV12-3 or TRBV12-4 to TRBJ2-5; D is undetermined. The germline V and J ends were trimmed by 2 bases and 5 bases, with 9 bases remaining between them. The CDR3 consists of 13 residues. CDR3 DNA: TGTGCCAGCAGTTTATTGCGTTGGGAGACCCAGTACTTC. This codes for CASSLLRWETQYF.

This clonotype has only one observation. This chain links TRBV30 with TRBJ1-6, with D possibly TRBD1 on 5 matching bases. This CDR3 spans 16 amino acids. V shed 3 bases and J shed 5 bases, with 17 bases lying between them. Germline lookup yields CDR1 GTSNPN and CDR2 SVGIG (reference sequence). The CDR3 DNA reads as TGTGCCTGGAGGATCACATGGGGCGCAGATAATTCACCCCTCCACTTT. Protein sequence: CAWRITWGADNSPLHF.

The chain has TRBV11-3 and TRBJ2-3; D may be TRBD2 (5 bases). The CDR3 is made up of 14 amino acids. V dropped 1 base and J dropped 4 bases, with 9 bases sitting between them. Germline V CDR1 and CDR2: SGHNT, YENEEA. Here the CDR3 reads CASSLGLAADTQYF. In nucleotides, the CDR3 is TGTGCCAGCAGCTTAGGGCTAGCAGCAGATACGCAGTATTTT.